Listed below are T cell receptor beta chains from one sample, sequenced in a study of T cell changes during pregnancy in multiple sclerosis. Profiling relied on immunoSEQ multiplex PCR, and the TCRdb table lists in-frame clones only, not all of them. The data contain some 80,000 clones, approximately 88% of them seen just once; the ten biggest clones take up about 1%. The sample in question was peripheral blood, obtained in the first trimester of pregnancy. These receptors originate from a female donor in good health, enrolled as a control in a pregnancy study. CDR3s include the opening cysteine and the closing phenylalanine or tryptophan. The D gene is left open where the match is weak. Rows may omit the clone size; those that give it use once, few, many or a size class.

clone size,V gene,D gene,J gene,CDR3 protein,CDR3 DNA
.,TRBV5-1,.,TRBJ2-7,CASSLADPYEQYF,TGCGCCAGCAGCTTAGCGGATCCCTACGAGCAGTACTTC
.,TRBV5-5,TRBD1,TRBJ2-3,CASREDRGTTDTQYF,TGTGCCAGCAGGGAGGACAGGGGGACCACAGATACGCAGTATTTT
.,TRBV6-1,.,TRBJ1-2,CASSDQTGSGGYTF,TGTGCCAGCAGTGACCAAACGGGGTCGGGTGGCTACACCTTC
.,TRBV18,.,TRBJ2-5,CASSPQQGETQYF,TGTGCCAGCTCACCTCAGCAGGGAGAGACCCAGTACTTC
.,TRBV7-2,.,TRBJ1-2,CASSLGPPYGYTF,TGTGCCAGCAGCTTAGGGCCACCCTATGGCTACACCTTC
.,TRBV7-2,.,TRBJ2-7,CASSSRQSYEQYF,TGTGCCAGCAGCTCCAGACAGTCCTACGAGCAGTACTTC
.,TRBV10-1,TRBD2,TRBJ2-3,CASSRRGGPTDTQYF,TGCGCCAGCAGCCGTCGGGGGGGGCCTACAGATACGCAGTATTTT
.,TRBV11-3,.,TRBJ1-1,CASSLETTGTEAFF,TGTGCCAGCAGCTTAGAAACTACAGGCACTGAAGCTTTCTTT
.,TRBV5-1,TRBD2,TRBJ2-3,CASETSGGTDTQYF,TGCGCCAGCGAGACTAGCGGGGGCACAGATACGCAGTATTTT
.,TRBV10-3,TRBD1,TRBJ2-2,CAISEGRGLTGELFF,TGTGCCATCAGTGAGGGCAGGGGGCTTACCGGGGAGCTGTTTTTT
once,TRBV19,TRBD1,TRBJ2-5,CASSIGQGAGETQYF,TGTGCCAGTAGTATTGGCCAGGGGGCTGGGGAGACCCAGTACTTC
.,TRBV9,.,TRBJ1-4,CASSAGGTRSGKLFF,TGTGCCAGCAGCGCGGGGGGGACGCGAAGCGGAAAACTGTTTTTT
.,TRBV25-1,TRBD2,TRBJ2-7,CASSHRDYSYEQYF,TGTGCCAGCAGCCACCGGGACTACTCCTACGAGCAGTACTTC
.,TRBV6-1,.,TRBJ1-5,CASSEVSTGRDSNQPQHF,TGTGCCAGCAGTGAAGTTTCGACAGGAAGGGATAGCAATCAGCCCCAGCATTTT
.,TRBV11-2,TRBD1,TRBJ1-2,CASTGQGVAYGYTF,TGTGCCAGCACCGGACAGGGGGTAGCCTATGGCTACACCTTC
.,TRBV5-6,.,TRBJ2-2,CASSLPGRNTGELFF,TGTGCCAGCAGCTTGCCAGGGCGGAACACCGGGGAGCTGTTTTTT
.,TRBV7-2,TRBD2,TRBJ2-2,CASSLAGATFNTGELFF,TGTGCCAGCAGCCTAGCGGGGGCCACCTTTAACACCGGGGAGCTGTTTTTT
.,TRBV4-3,.,TRBJ2-7,CASSQDAEFSYEQYF,TGCGCCAGCAGCCAAGATGCCGAGTTTTCCTACGAGCAGTACTTC
.,TRBV10-3,TRBD1,TRBJ1-6,CAISTGTGNISLHF,TGTGCCATCAGCACGGGGACAGGGAATATCTCCCTCCACTTT
.,TRBV6-1,.,TRBJ1-5,CASSEEPGWMAMWQPQHF,TGTGCCAGCAGTGAAGAGCCAGGGTGGATGGCCATGTGGCAGCCCCAGCATTTT
once,TRBV15,TRBD1,TRBJ2-7,CATSRDPGQGLSEQYF,TGTGCCACCAGCAGAGACCCGGGACAGGGGCTTAGCGAGCAGTACTTC
.,TRBV4-1,TRBD1,TRBJ1-6,CASSQGLGTVYSPLHF,TGCGCCAGCAGCCAAGGTCTCGGGACAGTATATTCACCCCTCCACTTT
.,TRBV5-1,.,TRBJ2-7,CASSPLDLSYEQYF,TGCGCCAGCAGCCCCCTAGACCTCTCCTACGAGCAGTACTTC
.,TRBV6-5,TRBD1,TRBJ1-2,CASRRQGFGGYTF,TGTGCCAGCAGACGACAGGGTTTCGGAGGCTACACCTTC
.,TRBV15,.,TRBJ1-1,CATSRDTGIEAFF,TGTGCCACCAGCAGAGATACGGGGATTGAAGCTTTCTTT
few,TRBV27,.,TRBJ2-1,CASSTYNEQFF,TGTGCCAGCAGTACATACAATGAGCAGTTCTTC
.,TRBV5-6,.,TRBJ2-2,CASSLNRVAGELFF,TGTGCCAGCAGCTTAAACAGGGTCGCCGGGGAGCTGTTTTTT
.,TRBV5-1,.,TRBJ2-7,CASSLELGPYEQYF,TGCGCCAGCAGCTTGGAACTTGGGCCCTACGAGCAGTACTTC
.,TRBV5-6,TRBD2,TRBJ2-7,CASSLYNSGRARQYF,TGTGCCAGCAGCTTGTATAATAGCGGGAGGGCCCGGCAGTACTTC
.,TRBV7-8,TRBD2,TRBJ2-1,CASSLYEPGLAGSNEQFF,TGTGCCAGCAGCTTATATGAGCCGGGACTAGCGGGTTCTAATGAGCAGTTCTTC
.,TRBV7-2,TRBD1,TRBJ1-1,CASSAARGVNTEAFF,TGTGCCAGCAGCGCCGCCAGGGGGGTGAACACTGAAGCTTTCTTT
.,TRBV19,TRBD1,TRBJ2-3,CASSLQGGTDTQYF,TGTGCCAGTAGTTTACAGGGGGGCACAGATACGCAGTATTTT